This T cell receptor (beta chain) is drawn from a study of blood T cell repertoires in COVID-19. Study-wide context: Specimens from acute and convalescent COVID-19 originated in the United States, Italy and Spain. The analysed material was cDNA or gDNA that came from T cells, B-cell-depleted T cells, or PBMCs.

Original analysis: Amplification with reference gene primers provided the estimates of nucleated cell counts. Here immunoSEQ multiplex PCR was the method, and the copy in TCRdb shows in-frame clones only, minus some. The D gene and trimming were derived from the DNA, and the V and J assignments and clone size from that table. Counted here are more than 90,000 clones, approximately 86% occurring once; the ten biggest clones make up 4% to 5%. Sample: peripheral blood. The origin of this receptor is a man between 40 and 49 years old with acute or convalescent COVID-19.

The CDR3 region is CAWIPGTGGDEQFF. The CDR3 DNA follows: TGTGCCTGGATCCCCGGGACAGGGGGTGATGAGCAGTTCTTC. This sequence joins TRBV30 and TRBJ2-1; 11 nucleotides align to TRBD1. V shed 4 bases, J shed 8 bases, and the junction held 7 bases outside the gene matches. The germline V gene has CDR1 GTSNPN and CDR2 SVGIG (reference sequence). This CDR3 has 14 residues.